This T cell receptor (beta chain) was sequenced in a study of blood T cell repertoires in COVID-19. CDR1 is KGHDR, CDR2 SFDVKD, per germline. This CDR3 has 17 amino acids. Trimming shortened V by 0 bases and J by 2 bases, and 10 bases separated the two germline ends. The repertoire was sequenced with immunoSEQ multiplex PCR; TCRdb's copy has only in-frame clones and lacks some. Among 150,000 to 200,000 clones listed, less than 85% were seen once. Material for sequencing was PBMCs or T cells enriched from blood (not recorded which). The TCR was taken from a woman in her sixties or seventies with acute COVID-19. The genes are TRBV24-1 and TRBJ2-6; the D gene is possibly TRBD2 (5 bases). CDR3 sequence (DNA): TGTGCCACCAGTGATTTGCAAGAGGGAGCTGGGGCCAACGTCCTGACTTTC. This translates into CATSDLQEGAGANVLTF.